This TCR beta chain was sequenced for a study of control samples from healthy donors and cancer patients. Only in-frame clones appear in the TCRdb table, and some are missing; sequencing was by immunoSEQ multiplex PCR. The repertoire holds about 100,000 clones, with about 91% as singletons. The germline gives CDR1 LNHDA, CDR2 SQIVND (reference sequence). Losses at the gene ends were 2 bases for V and 8 bases for J; bases not matched to a gene: 12. This CDR3 comprises 16 residues. This clonotype originated in a young woman in good health. The chain couples TRBV19 to TRBJ1-1; 9 nucleotides align to TRBD1. Material: blood. The chain's CDR3 is CASSIPDRGSNLEAFF. For the CDR3, the DNA is TGTGCCAGTAGTATACCGGACAGGGGCTCCAACCTGGAAGCTTTCTTT.